Sequencing of this T cell receptor (beta chain) was carried out in a study of CD8 T cells in Susac syndrome (dated by TCRdb to about 2019). Describing the broader study: Of the Susac syndrome patients who were sequenced, more than five had clinically active disease and roughly 8 were in clinical remission. At blood withdrawal, Susac syndrome patients were therapy-naive, treated with corticosteroids (with IVIg additionally given to some), or treated with IVIg alone. Repertoire sequencing was used to test whether CD8+ T cell activation and differentiation in Susac syndrome was antigen driven. Results and caveats for the whole study, not just this receptor: No clonal expansion was detected in the CD4+ T cell repertoire of Susac syndrome patients. The TCR sequencing and HLA analysis was acknowledged to have included a relatively small number of individuals.

Peripheral blood CD8+ and CD4+ T cells from healthy donors, Susac syndrome patients and multiple sclerosis patients were profiled by high-throughput TCR beta sequencing. Susac syndrome patients met recently defined diagnostic criteria for definite or probable disease. Bulk CD8+ and CD4+ T cells were purified magnetically by negative isolation, whereas CD8+ TEMRA cells were enriched by FACS. Blood was drawn into EDTA tubes, processed within 24 hours, and PBMCs were isolated by density gradient centrifugation. PBMCs destined for TCR sequencing were cryopreserved in liquid nitrogen and later thawed in a 37 °C water bath. The sorted or isolated CD4+, CD8+ and CD8+ TEMRA cells had a purity of 90% or higher. The germline V gene (reference sequence) provides CDR1 DFQATT and CDR2 SNEGSKA. V is pruned by 0 bases and J by 7 bases, leaving 6 bases of the junction without a gene match. The CDR3, from cysteine to phenylalanine, totals 15 residues. Left in the record is the CDR3 DNA by itself, 45 bases read in frame from the first base.

On this clonotype itself: Its antigen is currently not known. No base-level quality is on record; no much larger clone is a single base apart.

RNA was extracted with the RNeasy kit and 0.5 to 1 ug was reverse transcribed using random hexamers. TCR beta CDR3 regions were amplified with the immunoSEQ multiplex PCR assay covering 54 Vbeta and 13 Jbeta segments. PCR amplification bias was corrected using a synthetic template baseline for primer optimization and computational correction. For the original study's pipeline: Reads were annotated to V, D and J genes according to IMGT and were analyzed with immunoSEQ Analyzer, with only productive sequences retained. Clonality was calculated as one minus the Shannon entropy normalized by log2 of the number of productive unique sequences. Public and private clones were assessed among the 100 most prevalent clones of each patient and control. Susac-specific clones were defined as absent from healthy and MS cohorts, over a thousand published viral clones and other ImmuneACCESS disease sequences. The raw public reads went through TCRdb reprocessing: fastp at Q25, MiXCR clone calling, in-frame beta chains kept. Under each unique CDR3 protein, matching rows form one entry showing the most common genes and DNA. The V and J calls reflect TCRdb's pipeline rather than the authors' work. This sample is represented by 170,000 or so distinct CDR3 sequences; approximately 94% of them were singletons. The top ten constitute around 0.11% of the sample.

The TCR sequence derives from a human donor with Susac syndrome. The specimen sequenced was CD4+ T cells from PBMCs. The V gene is TRBV20-1 and the J gene is TRBJ2-1; 10 central nucleotides agree with TRBD1. The DNA reads TGCAGTGCTAGAGAACTAGGGACAGGGGAAAATGAGCAGTTCTTC. Translated, it gives CSARELGTGENEQFF.